The next 30 T cell receptor beta chains were all read from a single sample in a study of glioma-infiltrating T cells. Using RNA template, CDR3s of TCR alpha and beta were amplified with iRepertoire arm-PCR. TCRdb ran MiXCR on the multiplex PCR reads and lists one entry per CDR3 protein. The table shows 44,000 or so distinct CDR3 sequences, with about 22% occurring only once. Material for sequencing was glioma tissue, nonneoplastic brain tissue, or PBMCs (not recorded which). The receptors were gathered from a human donor with low-grade glioma or glioblastoma, undergoing nonglioma brain surgery, or in good health (not recorded which).

This chain uses TRBV5-1 with TRBJ1-5; no clear D gene. V was shortened by 4 bases and J by 0 bases, with 11 bases between the two germline ends. The germline gives CDR1 SGHRS, CDR2 YFSETQ. This CDR3 is built from 15 residues. This chain's CDR3 is CASSADSYSNQPQHF. The CDR3 DNA reads as TGCGCCAGCAGCGCGGACTCATATAGCAATCAGCCCCAGCATTTT. The whole variable domain, remainder taken from reference TRBV5-1 and TRBJ1-5, is KAGVTQTPRYLIKTRGQQVTLSCSPISGHRSVSWYQQTPGQGLQFLFEYFSETQRNKGNFPGRFSGRQFSNSRSEMNVSTLELGDSALYLCASSADSYSNQPQHFGDGTRLSIL.

This clonotype was observed at least ten times. Here the CDR3 reads CSATNIGHEQFF. The CDR3 DNA is TGCAGTGCTACTAATATCGGTCATGAGCAGTTCTTC. This chain connects TRBV20-1 to TRBJ2-1; D is undetermined. The V end was cut by 4 bases, the J end by 8 bases, with 12 bases between. The V gene's germline CDR1 is DFQATT and CDR2 SNEGSKA (reference sequence). The CDR3 runs to 12 residues.

This clonotype is labeled medium-sized. The V and J genes are TRBV6-1 and TRBJ1-5, with a tentative D call TRBD1 (5 bases). The CDR3 sequence is 16 residues long. V was shortened by 3 bases and J by 0 bases, with 12 bases between the two germline ends. Germline V lookup: CDR1 MNHNS, CDR2 SASEGT. The CDR3 nucleotides are TGTGCCAGCAGTGATTACAGGTCCTATAGCAATCAGCCCCAGCATTTT. Its protein is CASSDYRSYSNQPQHF.

This clonotype appeared many times. At one end, the junction sequence differs from germline, possibly due to a read error. The chain couples TRBV4-1 to TRBJ2-1, with no clear D. This CDR3 has 12 residues. Germline-derived CDR1 and CDR2 are MGHRA and YSYEKL. The CDR3 region is CASSSRTFPPDF. DNA of the CDR3: TGCGCCAGCAGCTCACGGACGTTTCCACCCGACTTC.

The V call is TRBV11-2, the J call TRBJ2-5, with D tentatively TRBD1 or TRBD2 (6 bases each). V lost 4 bases, J lost 4 bases, and 19 bases lay in between. Germline loops: CDR1 SGHAT, CDR2 FQNNGV. This CDR3 is 16 amino acids long. The CDR3 nucleotides are TGTGCCAGCAGCTACGATCTCTGGGGGGCTTTAGAGACCCAGTACTTC. It encodes CASSYDLWGALETQYF. Full variable domain (outside the CDR3, taken from reference TRBV11-2 and TRBJ2-5): EAGVAQSPRYKIIEKRQSVAFWCNPISGHATLYWYQQILGQGPKLLIQFQNNGVVDDSQLPKDRFSAERLKGVDSTLKIQPAKLEDSAVYLCASSYDLWGALETQYFGPGTRLLVL.

The J gene is TRBJ2-3, the V gene TRBV7-9; maybe TRBD1 (6 bases). The CDR3 is 15 amino acids. The ends were cut back, 5 bases at V and 5 bases at J, with 17 bases in the middle. Per germline, CDR1 SEHNR and CDR2 FQNEAQ (reference sequence). The CDR3 spells CASSPLLGAGDTQYF. CDR3 coding DNA: TGTGCCAGCAGCCCACTACTGGGGGCCGGAGATACGCAGTATTTT. The variable domain in full, with the rest retrieved from reference TRBV7-9 and TRBJ2-3, is DTGVSQNPRHKITKRGQNVTFRCDPISEHNRLYWYRQTLGQGPEFLTYFQNEAQLEKSRLLSDRFSAERPKGSFSTLEIQRTEQGDSAMYLCASSPLLGAGDTQYFGPGTRLTVL.

This clonotype showed up many times. The CDR3 here is CASTVTSGTSYEQYF. CDR3 bases: TGTGCCAGTACCGTGACTAGCGGGACTTCCTACGAGCAGTACTTC. V gene TRBV19 combines with J gene TRBJ2-7; TRBD2 agrees at 11 bases. This CDR3 is 15 amino acids long. The germline CDR1 and CDR2 sequences are LNHDA and SQIVND (reference sequence). V lost 7 bases to trimming and J lost 1 base; unmatched junction nucleotides: 6.

V and J are TRBV12-3 or TRBV12-4 and TRBJ1-3; D is possibly TRBD1 (6 bases). V was trimmed by 3 bases and J by 2 bases, leaving 8 bases between them. The length of the CDR3 is 14 residues. CDR3 loop: CASSFGGAGNTIYF. Here the CDR3 DNA reads TGTGCCAGCAGTTTCGGGGGCGCTGGAAACACCATATATTTT.

The J gene is TRBJ2-3, the V gene TRBV5-1; 12 nucleotides agree with TRBD2. Germline CDR1 SGHRS, CDR2 YFSETQ. The trim removed 4 bases at V and 8 bases at J, leaving 14 bases unmatched. This CDR3 has 17 amino acids. The CDR3: CASSPSGRAMFAGTQYF. The DNA for the CDR3 is TGCGCCAGCAGCCCTAGCGGGAGGGCCATGTTCGCAGGTACGCAGTATTTT.

Regarding this clonotype: Compared with germline, one end of the junction differs, possibly owing to a read error. The chain couples TRBV6-2 or TRBV6-3 to TRBJ2-3, with D perhaps TRBD1 (6 bases). The CDR3 has 14 residues. Germline V gene lookup returns CDR1 MNHEY and CDR2 SVGEGT. The CDR3 DNA sequence: TGTGCTAGCAGGGAACCCGGGACAAAAGATACGCAGTATTTT. Translated: CASREPGTKDTQYF.

This clonotype was counted at least ten times. This chain joins TRBV20-1 and TRBJ2-3; D may match TRBD1 or TRBD2 (6 bases each). The germline V gene encodes CDR1 DFQATT and CDR2 SNEGSKA (reference sequence). With 0 bases removed from V and 2 bases from J, the gap between germline ends came to 12 bases. The CDR3 length is 15 residues. CDR3 DNA sequence: TGCAGTGCTAGAGACGCTCGGGGGCCCACAGATACGCAGTATTTT. Its translation is CSARDARGPTDTQYF.

There are many counts of this clonotype. An end of the junction does not agree with germline; a read error may underlie this. The chain links TRBV2 to TRBJ1-1; D possibly corresponds to TRBD1 (6 bases). Germline lookup yields CDR1 SNHLY and CDR2 FYNNEI. The CDR3 is 14 residues long. As DNA, the CDR3 is TGTGCCAGCCGGCCGACAGGACTGAACGCTGAAGCTTTCTTT. Its protein is CASRPTGLNAEAFF.

As for this clonotype: A read error may be the cause here, since a much bigger clone is one base away. In DNA form, the CDR3 reads TGTGCCAGCAGCTTAGGGACGAGGACGAGGGAGCAGTACTTC. It translates to CASSLGTRTREQYF. The chain links TRBV7-9 to TRBJ2-7; D uncertain. The CDR3 runs 14 residues. Trimming took off 1 base at V and 7 bases at J, with 14 bases between the two ends. Germline V CDR1 and CDR2: SEHNR, FQNEAQ (reference sequence).

This clonotype occurred many times. V is TRBV7-6 and J is TRBJ1-5; D is undetermined. The CDR3 contains 13 residues. Per the germline V gene, CDR1 is SGHVS and CDR2 is FNYEAQ. V was trimmed by 8 bases and J by 4 bases, leaving 12 bases between them. This CDR3 is CASGPSENQPQHF. Written as DNA, the CDR3 is TGTGCCAGCGGACCAAGTGAGAATCAGCCCCAGCATTTT. The whole variable domain, remainder taken from reference TRBV7-6 and TRBJ1-5, is GAGVSQSPRYKVTKRGQDVALRCDPISGHVSLYWYRQALGQGPEFLTYFNYEAQQDKSGLPNDRFSAERPEGSISTLTIQRTEQRDSAMYRCASGPSENQPQHFGDGTRLSIL.

This clonotype was counted only a few times. The chain couples TRBV19 to TRBJ2-7, with 9 nucleotides matching TRBD1. The V segment lost 5 bases and the J segment 5 bases; nucleotides outside the gene matches: 7. The CDR3 sequence is 14 residues long. The germline V gene has CDR1 LNHDA and CDR2 SQIVND (reference sequence). Written as DNA, the CDR3 is TGTGCCAGTAGTTTGCCCGGGACAGGGCACGAGCAGTACTTC. Translation: CASSLPGTGHEQYF.

This clonotype was detected ten times or more. The chain is built from TRBV11-2 and TRBJ2-3; D is ambiguous. The CDR3 covers 14 residues. V lost 5 bases and J lost 6, with 15 bases in between. Germline V gene lookup returns CDR1 SGHAT and CDR2 FQNNGV. CDR3 in amino acids: CASSPDPLRDTQYF. The DNA for the CDR3 is TGTGCCAGCAGCCCCGACCCGCTTCGGGATACGCAGTATTTT.

This clonotype has at least ten counts. For the CDR3, the DNA is TGTGCCAGCAGCTTAAGTGAAAAACTAGCCCTTAACGTC. The encoded protein is CASSLSEKLALNV. The chain links TRBV11-2 to TRBJ2-7; the D gene is possibly TRBD2 (6 bases). This CDR3 is built from 13 residues. From germline, CDR1 is SGHAT and CDR2 FQNNGV.

Note on this clonotype: One junction end does not reproduce the germline sequence, and a read error may be involved. CDR3 protein: CSAQRLPGQKIQYF. In DNA form, the CDR3 reads TGCAGTGCCCAGAGATTGCCGGGACAAAAAATTCAGTACTTC. The V gene is TRBV20-1, the J gene TRBJ2-4; a weak D match, TRBD1 (6 bases). Germline CDR1 is DFQATT and CDR2 is SNEGSKA (reference sequence). This CDR3 has 14 residues.

This clonotype was observed many times. V is TRBV7-2 and J is TRBJ1-5; tentatively, D is TRBD1 (6 bases). This CDR3 has 13 amino acids. Looked up from germline, CDR1 is SGHTA and CDR2 is FQGNSA. Trimming shortened V by 1 base and J by 8 bases, and 9 bases separated the two germline ends. CDR3 bases: TGTGCCAGCAGCTTAGACAGGGAGAAGCCCCAGCATTTT. It yields the protein CASSLDREKPQHF.

At least ten counts were recorded for this clonotype. CDR3 sequence: CASLKPGGHEQYF. The CDR3 nucleotides are TGTGCCAGCCTTAAGCCAGGGGGCCACGAGCAGTACTTC. This rearrangement joins TRBV6-2 or TRBV6-3 to TRBJ2-7, with 8 nucleotides matching TRBD1. The J segment lost 5 bases and the V segment lost 8 bases, leaving 8 bases of the junction unmatched. Germline CDR1 MNHEY, CDR2 SVGEGT. CDR3 length: 13 amino acids.

Note on this clonotype: This sequence may be a read error, since a much larger clone differs from it by one base. The chain has TRBV28 and TRBJ2-5, with D perhaps being TRBD1 or TRBD2 (6 bases each). This CDR3 spans 15 amino acids. Germline V gives CDR1 MDHEN, CDR2 SYDVKM. Trimming cost V 6 bases and J 4 bases, with 18 bases left between them. The CDR3 loop reads CASSLADSRGETQYF. For the CDR3, the DNA is TGTGCCAGCAGCTTAGCGGACAGTAGGGGAGAGACCCAGTACTTC.

The DNA for the CDR3 is TGTGCCAGCAGCTCAGAACAGGGACTCTCACCCCTCCACTTT. Its translation: CASSSEQGLSPLHF. The V call is TRBV5-4, the J call TRBJ1-6, with a weak D call TRBD1 (6 bases). V lost 3 bases to trimming and J lost 10 bases, with 14 bases between them. The length of the CDR3 is 14 residues. From germline, CDR1 is SGHNT and CDR2 YYREEE (reference sequence).

This clonotype has just a few counts. The chain carries TRBV13 and TRBJ1-2; D is perhaps TRBD1 (5 bases). V was pared by 3 bases and J by 4 bases, with 9 bases between. This CDR3 comprises 13 residues. CDR1 and CDR2 (germline): PRHDT, FYEKMQ (reference sequence). The CDR3 DNA reads TGTGCCAGCAGCTTGGAAGGGGCCTATGGCTACACCTTC. It specifies CASSLEGAYGYTF.

This clonotype was counted at least ten times. The chain couples TRBV7-8 to TRBJ2-3, with TRBD1 matching 7 bases. With 4 bases clipped from V and 0 bases from J, the junction kept 4 bases outside the gene matches. The CDR3 consists of 15 residues. CDR1 SGHVS and CDR2 FQNEAQ come from the germline V gene. The CDR3 nucleotides are TGTGCCAGCAGCTCATACAGGGGTAGCACAGATACGCAGTATTTT. It specifies CASSSYRGSTDTQYF.

This clonotype has a count of ten or more. The genes are TRBV28 and TRBJ2-5, with TRBD2 identical over 8 bases. V lost 4 bases to trimming and J lost 0 bases; unmatched junction nucleotides: 4. Per the germline V gene, CDR1 is MDHEN and CDR2 is SYDVKM. This CDR3 is 15 amino acids long. The CDR3 DNA reads as TGTGCCAGCAGTTCACTAGCGGAGTACCAAGAGACCCAGTACTTC. Translating it yields CASSSLAEYQETQYF.

This clonotype was found a few times. The chain couples TRBV12-3 or TRBV12-4 to TRBJ2-1; tentative D call: TRBD1 (6 bases). This CDR3 contains 15 residues. Trimming removed 2 bases from V and 5 bases from J, with 13 bases in between. CDR3 sequence: CASSLIQGLDNEQFF. CDR3 in DNA: TGTGCCAGCAGTTTAATCCAGGGGCTGGACAATGAGCAGTTCTTC.

This clonotype was seen a few times. V gene TRBV11-2 combines with J gene TRBJ1-2, with D hard to call. Germline-derived CDR1 and CDR2 are SGHAT and FQNNGV. The CDR3 sequence is 13 residues long. Trimming removed 0 bases at V and 7 bases at J, with 9 bases between. The CDR3: CASSLDTGSGYTF. CDR3 DNA sequence: TGTGCCAGCAGCTTAGATACGGGATCTGGCTACACCTTC.

Ten or more counts support this clonotype. The rearrangement uses TRBV4-3 and TRBJ1-1, with 7 nucleotides matching TRBD1. Trimming removed 3 bases from V and 4 bases from J; junction bases left unmatched: 11. The CDR3 consists of 16 residues. Germline CDR1 and CDR2: LGHNA and YSLEER. The CDR3 nucleotides are TGCGCCAGCAGCCAGGCCCGGACAGGAGCGTCCACTGAAGCTTTCTTT. Protein: CASSQARTGASTEAFF.

This clonotype has a handful of counts. V is TRBV11-2 and J is TRBJ2-3; D ambiguous. The CDR3 length is 14 residues. The V end lost 7 bases, the J end lost 7 bases, and 18 bases lay between the germline ends. CDR1 SGHAT and CDR2 FQNNGV come from the germline V gene. Here the CDR3 reads CASTLERQSYTQYF. CDR3 DNA: TGTGCCAGCACCCTGGAACGCCAGTCTTATACGCAGTATTTT.

This rearrangement joins TRBV12-3 or TRBV12-4 to TRBJ2-7; 9 bases match TRBD1. Trimming cost V 2 bases and J 3 bases; bases outside gene matches: 5. This CDR3 contains 15 residues. The CDR3 DNA follows: TGTGCCAGCAGTTTAAGGGGACAGGGAATCTACGAGCAGTACTTC. This codes for CASSLRGQGIYEQYF.